This is a list of T cell receptor beta chains from one sample in a study of CD8 T cells in ankylosing spondylitis. From the 5' RACE reads, TCRdb called clonotypes with MiXCR, one entry per CDR3 protein. Among 130,000 or so distinct CDR3 sequences, 6% to 8.5% were seen once, and the ten largest hold 9% to 15%. The specimen sequenced was blood, either unsorted or a sorted T cell fraction (not recorded which). These receptors came from a male donor with ankylosing spondylitis or in good health (not recorded which). The CDR3 runs from the conserved cysteine through the conserved F or W. Each record gives: J gene, D gene, clone size, V gene, CDR3 DNA, CDR3 protein. D genes are given only for firm matches. Where a row states a size, it is once, few, many or the class of an expanded clone; other rows omit it.

TRBJ2-2 | TRBD2 | many | TRBV7-2 | TGTGCCAGCAGCTTAGTTTCTAGCGGGACCGGGGAGCTGTTTTTT | CASSLVSSGTGELFF
TRBJ1-1 | . | many | TRBV12-3/TRBV12-4 | TGTGCCAGCGGACACCGGCGGGTCACTGAAGCTTTCTTT | CASGHRRVTEAFF
TRBJ2-1 | . | many | TRBV20-1 | TGCAGTGCCCCAGAGCTGGTCAACAATGAGCAGTTCTTC | CSAPELVNNEQFF
TRBJ2-7 | TRBD2 | many | TRBV10-3 | TGTGCCATGTCCAGCGGGGGGTACTCCTACGAGCAGTACTTC | CAMSSGGYSYEQYF
TRBJ2-2 | . | many | TRBV29-1 | TGCAGCGTGCGAATGAGCGCCGGGGAGCTGTTTTTT | CSVRMSAGELFF
TRBJ1-6 | . | . | TRBV24-1 | TGTGCCACCAGTGATTCTACGACGTGGAATTCACCCCTCCACTTT | CATSDSTTWNSPLHF
TRBJ1-2 | . | many | TRBV5-1 | TGCGCCAGCAGCCCACAGCGACCGGGAGGCCCCCGCTATGGCTACACCTTC | CASSPQRPGGPRYGYTF
TRBJ1-1 | . | many | TRBV6-1 | TGTGCCAGCAGGGAAAACACTGAAGCTTTCTTT | CASRENTEAFF
TRBJ1-1 | TRBD1 | many | TRBV20-1 | TGCAGTGCTCCCGGGACAGGGAGGAGTGGTGAAGCTTTCTTT | CSAPGTGRSGEAFF
TRBJ2-7 | . | many | TRBV20-1 | TGCAGTGCTAACCCCACCGGGACTCCGCACTACGAGCAGTACTTC | CSANPTGTPHYEQYF
TRBJ2-5 | TRBD2 | many | TRBV9 | TGTGCCAGCAGCGTAGTCTCGGGAGGCCAAGAGACCCAGTACTTC | CASSVVSGGQETQYF
TRBJ2-1 | . | many | TRBV7-3 | TGTGCCAGCAGCTTAACAATGGTCTCCTACAATGAGCAGTTCTTC | CASSLTMVSYNEQFF
TRBJ2-7 | TRBD2 | many | TRBV5-1 | TGCGCCAGCAGCGCATTACTAGCGACCTACGAGCAGTACTTC | CASSALLATYEQYF
TRBJ2-3 | . | many | TRBV5-6 | TGTGCCAGCAGCCCCACGAGGGGGAACACAGATACGCAGTATTTT | CASSPTRGNTDTQYF
TRBJ2-5 | TRBD2 | once | TRBV3-1 | TGTGCCAGCAGTAGGGCGGGAGCGGAGGAGACCCAGTACTTC | CASSRAGAEETQYF
TRBJ1-2 | TRBD1 | many | TRBV20-1 | TGCAGTGCTAGACCGACCGGGACAGGGGGCTTCTTTGGCTACACCTTC | CSARPTGTGGFFGYTF
TRBJ1-1 | TRBD1 | many | TRBV5-1 | TGCGCCAGCAGCTTGGGGCCAGGGGGCTTGGACACTGAAGCTTTCTTT | CASSLGPGGLDTEAFF
TRBJ1-2 | . | many | TRBV7-2 | TGTGCCAGCAGCCCACTTCCCCAGTTGGGTGGCTACACCTTC | CASSPLPQLGGYTF
TRBJ2-7 | . | many | TRBV5-5 | TGTGCCAGCAGCTTGGCCCTTGGGTCCGGCTTCACTTCCTACGAGCAGTACTTC | CASSLALGSGFTSYEQYF
TRBJ2-3 | . | many | TRBV5-1 | TGCGCCAGCAGCCCGACAGGTGGGGGTGGCACAGATACGCAGTATTTT | CASSPTGGGGTDTQYF
TRBJ2-1 | TRBD2 | many | TRBV5-1 | TGCGCCAGCGCCCACTGGGAGGGGACCTCCTACAATGAGCAGTTCTTC | CASAHWEGTSYNEQFF
TRBJ1-2 | . | many | TRBV7-9 | TGTGCCAGCAGCTTACTGACGGCGACATATGGCTACACCTTC | CASSLLTATYGYTF
TRBJ2-3 | . | many | TRBV10-3 | TGTGCCATCAACAAGAGCGGGTTAGAGATTGGAGATACGCAGTATTTT | CAINKSGLEIGDTQYF
TRBJ2-5 | . | few | TRBV20-1 | TGCAGTGCCGTTTGGCGGGCTAGCGAACAAGAGACCCAGTACTTC | CSAVWRASEQETQYF
TRBJ2-1 | . | many | TRBV20-1 | TGCAGTGTCCGGGACGTAGAGTTCTTC | CSVRDVEFF
TRBJ2-2 | . | many | TRBV12-3/TRBV12-4 | TGTGCCAGCAGTTTGTGGCTCAACACCGGGGAGCTGTTTTTT | CASSLWLNTGELFF
TRBJ2-1 | TRBD2 | many | TRBV5-6 | TGTGCCAGCAGCCCACTAACTACTAGCGGGAGGGACAATGAGCAGTTCTTC | CASSPLTTSGRDNEQFF
TRBJ1-2 | . | many | TRBV5-1 | TGCGCCAGCAGCTTCGGGGAATTAGTCGGTGGCTACACCTTC | CASSFGELVGGYTF
TRBJ2-5 | . | many | TRBV20-1 | TGCAGTGCGGGAGGTGGAGCCTCTGATGAGGCCCAGTACTTC | CSAGGGASDEAQYF
TRBJ1-1 | . | many | TRBV7-2 | TGTGCCAGCAGCTTTACGCCGGGACCTGAAGCTTTCTTT | CASSFTPGPEAFF
TRBJ2-2 | TRBD1 | many | TRBV2 | TGTGCCAGCAGTGAACCGGGACAGGGCCCTACCGGGGAGCTGTTTTTT | CASSEPGQGPTGELFF
TRBJ2-2 | . | many | TRBV3-1 | TGTGCCAGCAGCCCCCGAGTCAGGACCGGGGAGCTGTTTTTT | CASSPRVRTGELFF
TRBJ2-5 | TRBD2 | many | TRBV20-1 | TGCAGTGCTAGACCCTGGACTGGGGGGGAAGAGACCCAGTACTTC | CSARPWTGGEETQYF
TRBJ2-7 | TRBD2 | many | TRBV7-2 | TGTGCCAGCAGCTCCTGGGCCGGGACTAGCGTTTACGAGCAGTACTTC | CASSSWAGTSVYEQYF
TRBJ2-1 | . | . | TRBV20-1 | TGCAGTGCTAGCATAGCGGCAGGTCCCTCCTACAATGAGCAGTTCTTC | CSASIAAGPSYNEQFF
TRBJ1-2 | . | . | TRBV29-1 | TGCAGCGTTGTTCACAGACCATATGGCTACACCTTC | CSVVHRPYGYTF
TRBJ2-3 | . | many | TRBV7-2 | TGTGCCAGCAGCTTAGAAAAGACCACAGATACGCAGTATTTT | CASSLEKTTDTQYF
TRBJ2-1 | . | many | TRBV7-2 | TGTGCCAGCAGCTTTTTCTACTCCTACAATGAGCAGTTCTTC | CASSFFYSYNEQFF
TRBJ2-3 | TRBD1 | . | TRBV9 | TGTGCCAGCAGCCCCAAAGGCCCTTGGCAGGGGGCGCTAACAGATACGCAGTATTTT | CASSPKGPWQGALTDTQYF
TRBJ2-5 | . | many | TRBV7-3 | TGTGCCAGCAGCCCCATTCTAGCGACGTACCAAGAGACCCAGTACTTC | CASSPILATYQETQYF
TRBJ2-2 | . | many | TRBV5-1 | TGCGCCAGCAGCCTTGATCCCGGCAGCAACACCGGGGAGCTGTTTTTT | CASSLDPGSNTGELFF
TRBJ1-1 | . | many | TRBV20-1 | TGCAGTGCTAGTCCCCGGGCACTTGTGAACACTGAAGCTTTCTTT | CSASPRALVNTEAFF
TRBJ2-5 | . | many | TRBV5-6 | TGTGCCAGCAGCTTGGCCGGGCTAGCGAAAGAGACCCAGTACTTC | CASSLAGLAKETQYF
TRBJ1-1 | TRBD1 | many | TRBV5-1 | TGCGCCAGCAGCTTGGTCGGCAGGGGGTTAACTGAAGCTTTCTTT | CASSLVGRGLTEAFF
TRBJ1-2 | TRBD1 | . | TRBV9 | TGTGCCAGCAGCGTAGGGACAGGGAGAAAGCACTATGGCTACACCTTC | CASSVGTGRKHYGYTF
TRBJ2-1 | . | many | TRBV12-3/TRBV12-4 | TGTGCCAGCAGCCACCGACAGAGCTCCTACAATGAGCAGTTCTTC | CASSHRQSSYNEQFF
TRBJ1-1 | . | many | TRBV6-1 | TGTGCCAGCAGGGATGGAGGAGTGAACACTGAAGCTTTCTTT | CASRDGGVNTEAFF
TRBJ1-2 | . | . | TRBV7-9 | TGTGCCAGCTCGGTGGTCGCTGACTATGGCTACACCTTC | CASSVVADYGYTF
TRBJ1-2 | TRBD1 | many | TRBV12-3/TRBV12-4 | TGTGCCAGCAGTACACAGGGGAGGGGCTACACCTTC | CASSTQGRGYTF
TRBJ2-2 | TRBD2 | many | TRBV11-2 | TGTGCCAGCAGCTTGTGGACTAGCGGGGAGGGAACCGGGGAGCTGTTTTTT | CASSLWTSGEGTGELFF
TRBJ1-3 | . | . | TRBV7-6 | TGTGCCAGCAGCTTAGGTTTACTTGACAACGGGGCTTCTGGAAACACCATATATTTT | CASSLGLLDNGASGNTIYF
TRBJ1-5 | . | many | TRBV12-3/TRBV12-4 | TGTGCCAGCAGTTTAAAAGGGGCGAGCAATCAGCCCCAGCATTTT | CASSLKGASNQPQHF
TRBJ1-1 | . | few | TRBV20-1 | TGCAGTGCTAGGGGGGGGGCCGCTGAAGCTTTCTTT | CSARGGAAEAFF
TRBJ2-7 | . | many | TRBV29-1 | TGCAGCGTTTCCGGACAATCCTACGAGCAGTACTTC | CSVSGQSYEQYF
TRBJ1-1 | TRBD1 | many | TRBV20-1 | TGCAGTGCTTATCACAGGGGGCAAGCTTTCTTT | CSAYHRGQAFF
TRBJ2-3 | . | many | TRBV6-4 | TGTGCCAGCAGTGCATCCCATTTTTCCAACACAGATACGCAGTATTTT | CASSASHFSNTDTQYF
TRBJ1-4 | . | many | TRBV7-6 | TGTGCCAGCAGCTTAGCGACTCCCTTTGGGAAACTGTTTTTT | CASSLATPFGKLFF